These 19 T cell receptor beta chains came from one sample sequenced in a study of blood T cell repertoires in COVID-19. Here immunoSEQ multiplex PCR was the method, and the copy in TCRdb shows in-frame clones only, minus some. The sample holds around 62,000 clones; 88% are singletons and the top ten take 10%. The specimen was PBMCs or T cells enriched from blood (not recorded which). These TCRs come from a woman in her 40s who had recovered from COVID-19.

The chain is built from TRBV18 and TRBJ1-3, with D perhaps matching TRBD1 (6 bases). Trimming took off 4 bases at V and 8 bases at J, with 21 bases between the two ends. The CDR3 covers 16 residues. Germline V gene sequence: CDR1 KGHSH, CDR2 LQKENI. The CDR3: CASSLTDQGRRYTIYF. The CDR3, as DNA: TGTGCCAGCTCACTAACCGACCAGGGGCGGCGTTACACCATATATTTT. The entire variable domain, with the rest obtained from reference TRBV18 and TRBJ1-3, is as follows: NAGVMQNPRHLVRRRGQEARLRCSPMKGHSHVYWYRQLPEEGLKFMVYLQKENIIDESGMPKERFSAEFPKEGPSILRIQQVVRGDSAAYFCASSLTDQGRRYTIYFGEGSWLTVV.

The rearrangement links TRBV29-1 to TRBJ1-2, with 8 bases aligning to TRBD1. Per the germline V gene, CDR1 is SQVTM and CDR2 is ANQGSEA. J gave up 3 bases and V 3 bases, and 3 bases lay outside the gene matches. The CDR3 is 13 residues long. CDR3 sequence: CSVETGEDYGYTF. The CDR3, as DNA: TGCAGCGTTGAGACAGGGGAAGACTATGGCTACACCTTC. Full variable domain (outside the CDR3, taken from reference TRBV29-1 and TRBJ1-2): SAVISQKPSRDICQRGTSLTIQCQVDSQVTMMFWYRQQPGQSLTLIATANQGSEATYESGFVIDKFPISRPNLTFSTLTVSNMSPEDSSIYLCSVETGEDYGYTFGSGTRLTVV.

The chain recombines TRBV5-1 with TRBJ1-1; D might be TRBD1 (6 bases). V lost 1 base and J 6 bases, leaving 28 bases between the germline ends. The length of the CDR3 is 19 residues. Germline CDR1 is SGHRS and CDR2 is YFSETQ. In nucleotides, the CDR3 is TGCGCCAGCAGCTTGAAGGATTGGGGGCGCGGTCAAAAGGACCCTGAAGCTTTCTTT. Translated: CASSLKDWGRGQKDPEAFF.

This chain uses TRBV6-5 with TRBJ2-3; TRBD2 is a possible D gene (5 bases). The CDR3 has 12 amino acids. The germline V and J ends were trimmed by 9 bases and 4 bases, with 11 bases remaining between them. Germline V gene sequence: CDR1 MNHEY, CDR2 SVGAGI. The DNA for the CDR3 is TGTGCCAGTCGGAACGGGGCAGATACGCAGTATTTT. This translates into CASRNGADTQYF.

V and J are TRBV11-3 and TRBJ2-2; 7 bases are shared with TRBD1. The V and J ends lost 5 bases and 6 bases, in that order; junction bases with no gene match: 9. The CDR3 length is 15 residues. CDR1 is SGHNT, CDR2 YENEEA, per germline. In nucleotides, the CDR3 is TGTGCCAGCAGCCCCAGACAGGGAAAGGCCGGGGAGCTGTTTTTT. Its translation is CASSPRQGKAGELFF. Complete variable domain (other parts from reference TRBV11-3 and TRBJ2-2): EAGVVQSPRYKIIEKKQPVAFWCNPISGHNTLYWYLQNLGQGPELLIRYENEEAVDDSQLPKDRFSAERLKGVDSTLKIQPAELGDSAVYLCASSPRQGKAGELFFGEGSRLTVL.

V usage is TRBV27 and J usage is TRBJ2-1; TRBD2 matches 11 bases. J was trimmed by 4 bases and V by 6 bases; bases with no gene match: 2. The CDR3 sequence is 14 residues long. CDR1 is MNHEY, CDR2 SMNVEV, per germline (reference sequence). The DNA of the CDR3 is TGTGCCAGCAGACTAGCGGGAGCATACAATGAGCAGTTCTTC. It specifies CASRLAGAYNEQFF.

This clone was observed once. This chain joins TRBV5-6 and TRBJ1-2; TRBD1 matches at 8 bases. The CDR3 contains 15 residues. In germline, CDR1 is SGHDT, CDR2 YYEEEE. V gave up 4 bases and J gave up 3 bases; unmatched junction bases: 8. As DNA, the CDR3 is TGTGCCAGCAGCCCGCAGGGGGCCGGGGACTATGGCTACACCTTC. It encodes CASSPQGAGDYGYTF.

The chain combines TRBV4-1 with TRBJ1-1; D gene unclear. CDR1 and CDR2 (germline): MGHRA, YSYEKL. Trimming took off 4 bases at V and 0 bases at J, with 12 bases between the two ends. The CDR3 length is 15 residues. The CDR3 nucleotides are TGCGCCAGCAGCCTTGCCTCAGTAATGAACACTGAAGCTTTCTTT. Encoded protein: CASSLASVMNTEAFF.

This chain links TRBV3-1 (or the pseudogene TRBV3-2) with TRBJ2-2; D is possibly TRBD1 (6 bases). Trimming cost V 4 bases and J 0 bases, with 12 bases left between them. Germline-derived CDR1 and CDR2 are LGHDT and YNNKEL (reference sequence). The CDR3 loop spans 16 amino acids. The CDR3 DNA sequence: TGTGCCAGCAGCCCAACCGGGACACCGAACACCGGGGAGCTGTTTTTT. Protein: CASSPTGTPNTGELFF.

V and J are TRBV5-1 and TRBJ1-1; unclear D gene. With 2 bases removed from V and 4 bases from J, the gap between germline ends came to 15 bases. Germline V CDR1 and CDR2: SGHRS, YFSETQ. The CDR3 sequence is 15 residues long. CDR3 sequence: CASSLNSVLSTEAFF. CDR3 DNA: TGCGCCAGCAGCTTAAATTCGGTGTTGAGCACTGAAGCTTTCTTT.

The chain couples TRBV19 to TRBJ2-5; D is possibly TRBD1 (6 bases). The CDR3 contains 14 residues. Germline V CDR1 and CDR2: LNHDA, SQIVND (reference sequence). The germline V and J ends were trimmed by 3 bases and 4 bases, with 12 bases remaining between them. Here the CDR3 reads CASSIGDMGETQYF. The CDR3 nucleotides read TGTGCCAGTAGTATTGGGGACATGGGAGAGACCCAGTACTTC.

The chain uses TRBV27 and TRBJ2-2; TRBD2 matches 10 bases. V gave up 1 base and J gave up 5 bases; unmatched junction bases: 4. Germline CDR1 is MNHEY and CDR2 is SMNVEV (reference sequence). CDR3 size: 16 residues. CDR3: CASSLFLAGDTGELFF. The CDR3 coding sequence is TGTGCCAGCAGTTTATTCCTAGCGGGGGATACCGGGGAGCTGTTTTTT.

This chain connects TRBV27 to TRBJ1-1; no reliable D call. This CDR3 comprises 10 residues. CDR1 and CDR2 (germline): MNHEY, SMNVEV (reference sequence). Trimming shortened V by 9 bases and J by 9 bases, and 11 bases separated the two germline ends. The CDR3 here is CARPRSKAFF. CDR3 in DNA: TGTGCCAGGCCAAGGAGTAAAGCTTTCTTT.

This rearrangement joins TRBV19 to TRBJ1-5; possibly TRBD1 for D (5 bases). The CDR3 is 16 amino acids. The germline V gene encodes CDR1 LNHDA and CDR2 SQIVND (reference sequence). Trimming cost V 1 base and J 5 bases, with 15 bases left between them. For the CDR3, the DNA is TGTGCCAGTAGTATAGTAATAACAGTACAGGATCAGCCCCAGCATTTT. Its protein is CASSIVITVQDQPQHF.

This chain joins TRBV27 and TRBJ2-1; D possibly corresponds to TRBD2 (5 bases). Germline CDR1 MNHEY, CDR2 SMNVEV (reference sequence). Trimming cost V 7 bases and J 3 bases, with 13 bases left between them. This CDR3 has 14 residues. The CDR3 loop is CASTGTSFYNEQFF. CDR3 coding DNA: TGTGCCAGCACGGGAACTAGTTTCTACAATGAGCAGTTCTTC.

V gene TRBV3-1 (or the pseudogene TRBV3-2) combines with J gene TRBJ2-5, with D possibly being TRBD1 (6 bases). This CDR3 is 12 amino acids long. The germline gives CDR1 LGHDT, CDR2 YNNKEL (reference sequence). Trimming left V 1 base short and J 10 bases short, with 10 bases between. The DNA of the CDR3 is TGTGCCAGCAGCCAAGTGGTAGGGGGCCAGTACTTC. Its translation: CASSQVVGGQYF.

This sequence joins TRBV24-1 and TRBJ2-1; D uncertain. Trimming took 0 bases from V and 2 from J, leaving 4 bases between them. The germline CDR1 and CDR2 sequences are KGHDR and SFDVKD. CDR3 length equals 14 residues. In DNA, the CDR3 is TGTGCCACCAGTGATTTGAACACCTACAATGAGCAGTTCTTC. This gives the protein CATSDLNTYNEQFF.

This clone was recorded only once. This chain connects TRBV7-8 to TRBJ1-2, with D possibly matching TRBD1 (5 bases). Germline-derived CDR1 and CDR2 are SGHVS and FQNEAQ. The CDR3 extends over 13 amino acids. V lost 5 bases to trimming and J lost 3 bases, with 10 bases between them. CDR3 sequence (DNA): TGTGCCAGCAGCCCCCGGGGGGACTATGGCTACACCTTC. Translating it yields CASSPRGDYGYTF. Drawing the rest from reference TRBV7-8 and TRBJ1-2, the complete variable domain is GAGVSQSPRYKVAKRGQDVALRCDPISGHVSLFWYQQALGQGPEFLTYFQNEAQLDKSGLPSDRFFAERPEGSVSTLKIQRTQQEDSAVYLCASSPRGDYGYTFGSGTRLTVV.

The J gene is TRBJ2-1, the V gene TRBV19, with D unresolved. The CDR3 extends over 12 amino acids. Germline CDR1 LNHDA, CDR2 SQIVND (reference sequence). Trimming pared 6 bases from V and 4 bases from J, leaving 7 bases between. CDR3 DNA: TGTGCCAGTAGAGACTTATACAATGAGCAGTTCTTC. This gives the protein CASRDLYNEQFF.